This T cell receptor (beta chain) was obtained from a study of cytomegalovirus exposure and HLA in healthy donors. This clone has only a few counts. These donors, healthy bone marrow donors, were studied. The CDR3 extends over 14 amino acids. Germline V gives CDR1 SGHNT, CDR2 YYREEE (reference sequence). Trimming stripped 4 bases from V and 4 bases from J, with 12 bases between. The PCR contained 60 Vbeta and 13 Jbeta primers. Here immunoSEQ multiplex PCR was the method, and the copy in TCRdb shows in-frame clones only, minus some. The table includes around 110,000 clones, around 76% detected once. Sequencing was done on a sample of PBMCs. This chain links TRBV5-4 with TRBJ1-3, with D unclear. The source is a man aged 18 to 30 in good health and CMV-seronegative. The CDR3 DNA sequence: TGTGCCAGCAGCGCCATCGACTTGGGAAACACCATATATTTT. Translated, it gives CASSAIDLGNTIYF. The full variable domain, with the rest looked up from reference TRBV5-4 and TRBJ1-3, is ETGVTQSPTHLIKTRGQQVTLRCSSQSGHNTVSWYQQALGQGPQFIFQYYREEENGRGNFPPRFSGLQFPNYSSELNVNALELDDSALYLCASSAIDLGNTIYFGEGSWLTVV.